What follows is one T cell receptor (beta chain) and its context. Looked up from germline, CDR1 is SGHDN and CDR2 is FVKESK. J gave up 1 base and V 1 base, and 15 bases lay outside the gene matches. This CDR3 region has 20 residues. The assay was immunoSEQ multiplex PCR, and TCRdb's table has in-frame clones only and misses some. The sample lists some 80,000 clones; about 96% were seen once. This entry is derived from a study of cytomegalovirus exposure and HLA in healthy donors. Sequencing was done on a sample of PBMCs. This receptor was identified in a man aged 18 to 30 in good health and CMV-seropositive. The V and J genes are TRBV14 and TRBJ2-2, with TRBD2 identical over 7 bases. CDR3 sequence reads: CASSQVVPGLAAKNTGELFF. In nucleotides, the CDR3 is TGTGCCAGCAGCCAAGTCGTACCGGGGCTAGCGGCAAAGAACACCGGGGAGCTGTTTTTT.